The next 28 T cell receptor beta chains were all read from a single sample in a study of glioma-infiltrating T cells after dendritic cell vaccination. Specified time point: after dendritic cell vaccination, including at tumor progression/relapse. Assay used: immunoSEQ multiplex PCR; TCRdb lists only in-frame clones, some missing. The sample has 85,000 to 100,000 clones; approximately 84% are singletons. The source material was blood, sampled after dendritic cell vaccination. Source of these receptors: a human donor with glioblastoma.

The chain employs TRBV18 and TRBJ1-4; D is possibly TRBD1 (5 bases). Trimming took 2 bases from V and 8 from J, leaving 12 bases between them. This CDR3 comprises 14 residues. Germline-derived CDR1 and CDR2 are KGHSH and LQKENI. CDR3: CASSPTGSGEKLFF. The CDR3 bases are TGTGCCAGCTCACCAACAGGAAGTGGGGAAAAACTGTTTTTT.

This chain joins TRBV28 and TRBJ2-7, with D perhaps matching TRBD2 (5 bases). Germline V gene lookup returns CDR1 MDHEN and CDR2 SYDVKM. V dropped 2 bases and J dropped 4 bases, with 6 bases sitting between them. CDR3 length: 12 amino acids. The CDR3 reads CASSLGGYEQYF. In nucleotides, the CDR3 is TGTGCCAGCAGTTTAGGCGGGTACGAGCAGTACTTC.

The chain joins TRBV2 to TRBJ2-1; no clear D gene. The CDR3 is 15 residues long. Trimming shortened V by 2 bases and J by 5 bases, and 13 bases separated the two germline ends. Germline CDR1 SNHLY, CDR2 FYNNEI. The CDR3 region has the DNA TGTGCCAGCAGTGAATTGGGCCAGAACCACAATGAGCAGTTCTTC. Its translation is CASSELGQNHNEQFF.

This clone occurred once. The V call is TRBV12-5, the J call TRBJ2-1; 11 bases are shared with TRBD1. CDR1 is LGHNT and CDR2 is FRNRAP in the germline V gene. The CDR3 is 15 amino acids. V lost 0 bases and J lost 7; bases outside the gene matches: 2. CDR3 loop: CASGLVRDRGNEQFF. The DNA for the CDR3 is TGTGCTAGTGGTTTGGTACGGGACAGGGGGAATGAGCAGTTCTTC.

V usage is TRBV12-5 and J usage is TRBJ2-1, with 14 bases lining up with TRBD2. Trimming at V came to 1 base and at J to 2 bases, leaving 4 bases not matched to a gene. The length of the CDR3 is 18 residues. From germline, CDR1 is LGHNT and CDR2 FRNRAP. In DNA form, the CDR3 reads TGTGCTAGTGGTTTGGGGGGACTAGCGGGGGTCCCCTACAATGAGCAGTTCTTC. It codes for CASGLGGLAGVPYNEQFF. The full variable domain, its missing parts supplied by reference TRBV12-5 and TRBJ2-1, is DARVTQTPRHKVTEMGQEVTMRCQPILGHNTVFWYRQTMMQGLELLAYFRNRAPLDDSGMPKDRFSAEMPDATLATLKIQPSEPRDSAVYFCASGLGGLAGVPYNEQFFGPGTRLTVL.

The rearrangement links TRBV19 to TRBJ2-5, with D possibly TRBD1 on 5 matching bases. The CDR3 sequence is 14 residues long. Germline CDR1 is LNHDA and CDR2 is SQIVND (reference sequence). V lost 1 base, J lost 0 bases, and 6 bases lay in between. CDR3 bases: TGTGCCAGTAGTATAGGGGGCTACCAAGAGACCCAGTACTTC. This translates into CASSIGGYQETQYF.

V is TRBV11-1 and J is TRBJ2-5, with 8 bases matching TRBD2. The germline CDR1 and CDR2 sequences are SGHAT and FQDESV (reference sequence). V was pared by 5 bases and J by 5 bases, with 13 bases of the junction left unmatched. The CDR3 consists of 16 residues. The CDR3 loop is CASSREPATGGETQYF. CDR3 bases: TGTGCCAGCAGCCGGGAACCGGCCACGGGGGGGGAGACCCAGTACTTC.

This clone was found once. The V gene is TRBV5-1, the J gene TRBJ1-5; TRBD1 matches 9 bases. This CDR3 region has 20 residues. V shed 2 bases, J shed 0 bases, and the junction held 15 bases outside the gene matches. In germline, CDR1 is SGHRS, CDR2 YFSETQ. The CDR3 sequence is CASSFYKDRGVKYSNQPQHF. CDR3 nucleotide sequence: TGCGCCAGCAGCTTTTACAAGGACAGGGGCGTGAAATATAGCAATCAGCCCCAGCATTTT. Filled out from reference TRBV5-1 and TRBJ1-5, the complete variable domain reads KAGVTQTPRYLIKTRGQQVTLSCSPISGHRSVSWYQQTPGQGLQFLFEYFSETQRNKGNFPGRFSGRQFSNSRSEMNVSTLELGDSALYLCASSFYKDRGVKYSNQPQHFGDGTRLSIL.

The chain uses TRBV27 and TRBJ1-1; TRBD1 matches 9 bases. The germline CDR1 and CDR2 sequences are MNHEY and SMNVEV (reference sequence). V was clipped by 8 bases and J by 3 bases; unmatched bases: 19. The CDR3 contains 18 residues. The CDR3 sequence: CASCNTGQGFSTDTEAFF. DNA for the CDR3: TGTGCCAGCTGCAACACGGGACAGGGTTTTTCGACGGACACTGAAGCTTTCTTT.

This chain joins TRBV28 and TRBJ2-1, with 9 nucleotides matching TRBD2. The CDR3 covers 15 residues. Germline V lookup: CDR1 MDHEN, CDR2 SYDVKM. V was clipped by 2 bases and J by 8 bases; unmatched bases: 7. The CDR3 DNA is TGTGCCAGCAGTTTACGACTAGCGGCGACATATGAGCAGTTCTTC. Translation: CASSLRLAATYEQFF. Using reference TRBV28 and TRBJ2-1 for the parts outside the CDR3, the full variable domain is DVKVTQSSRYLVKRTGEKVFLECVQDMDHENMFWYRQDPGLGLRLIYFSYDVKMKEKGDIPEGYSVSREKKERFSLILESASTNQTSMYLCASSLRLAATYEQFFGPGTRLTVL.

J is TRBJ2-2 and V is TRBV7-6, with a possible D match to TRBD2 (5 bases). The CDR3 totals 15 residues. The germline gives CDR1 SGHVS, CDR2 FNYEAQ. With 3 bases removed from V and 0 bases from J, the gap between germline ends came to 8 bases. The CDR3 sequence: CASSFTGSNTGELFF. The CDR3 DNA reads as TGTGCCAGCAGCTTCACGGGGTCGAACACCGGGGAGCTGTTTTTT. The variable domain in full, completed from reference TRBV7-6 and TRBJ2-2, reads GAGVSQSPRYKVTKRGQDVALRCDPISGHVSLYWYRQALGQGPEFLTYFNYEAQQDKSGLPNDRFSAERPEGSISTLTIQRTEQRDSAMYRCASSFTGSNTGELFFGEGSRLTVL.

The genes are TRBV5-1 and TRBJ1-3, with a possible D match to TRBD1 (6 bases). The V end lost 1 base, the J end lost 0 bases, and 14 bases lay between the germline ends. CDR3 length: 17 amino acids. CDR1 and CDR2 from the germline V gene are SGHRS and YFSETQ. The DNA of the CDR3 is TGCGCCAGCAGCTTGATCGGGCCCAGGGGCTCTGGAAACACCATATATTTT. Protein: CASSLIGPRGSGNTIYF.

This chain connects TRBV4-1 to TRBJ2-7; D is perhaps TRBD2 (6 bases). The CDR3 has 18 residues. Germline V gives CDR1 MGHRA, CDR2 YSYEKL. V lost 4 bases and J lost 2, with 24 bases in between. CDR3 in DNA: TGCGCCAGCAGCCTCGAAAAAGACACGGGACTGGGAGCCTACGAGCAGTACTTC. It translates to CASSLEKDTGLGAYEQYF.

This chain connects TRBV7-9 to TRBJ1-4; D gene uncertain. Germline values: CDR1 SEHNR, CDR2 FQNEAQ (reference sequence). The CDR3 has 15 residues. The V end lost 5 bases, the J end lost 6 bases, and 16 bases lay between the germline ends. The CDR3 is CASSLRGSTDEKLFF. CDR3 nucleotides: TGTGCCAGCAGCCTGCGCGGGTCGACGGATGAAAAACTGTTTTTT.

V gene TRBV7-6 combines with J gene TRBJ2-5, with TRBD2 matching over 9 bases. Trimming at V came to 3 bases and at J to 3 bases, leaving 5 bases not matched to a gene. Germline CDR1 is SGHVS and CDR2 is FNYEAQ. There are 15 residues in the CDR3. CDR3 bases: TGTGCCAGCAGCTTGGGAGGCGGGAGGGAAGAGACCCAGTACTTC. This gives the protein CASSLGGGREETQYF.

The chain employs TRBV18 and TRBJ1-4; D might be TRBD1 (5 bases). The V gene's germline CDR1 is KGHSH and CDR2 LQKENI. The CDR3 has 18 amino acids. Trimming took 2 bases from V and 3 from J, leaving 19 bases between them. The CDR3, as DNA: TGTGCCAGCTCACCATTGAATGCAGGGAGGGCGGCTAATGAAAAACTGTTTTTT. The encoded protein is CASSPLNAGRAANEKLFF.

J is TRBJ1-6 and V is TRBV7-9; 8 nucleotides match TRBD1. The ends lost 3 bases at V and 6 bases at J; junction bases unmatched: 1. Germline-derived CDR1 and CDR2 are SEHNR and FQNEAQ (reference sequence). The CDR3 is 14 amino acids. The CDR3 spells CASSLGQVNSPLHF. In nucleotides, the CDR3 is TGTGCCAGCAGCTTGGGACAGGTTAATTCACCCCTCCACTTT. Full variable domain (remainder filled in from reference TRBV7-9 and TRBJ1-6): DTGVSQNPRHKITKRGQNVTFRCDPISEHNRLYWYRQTLGQGPEFLTYFQNEAQLEKSRLLSDRFSAERPKGSFSTLEIQRTEQGDSAMYLCASSLGQVNSPLHFGNGTRLTVT.

Here the CDR3 DNA reads TGTGCCAGCAGCCCGCACTTCTCAGGACTAGTCCCCTCCGAGCAGTACTTC. Translation gives CASSPHFSGLVPSEQYF. This chain links TRBV7-9 with TRBJ2-7; 7 nucleotides match TRBD2. The CDR3 totals 17 residues. Germline loops: CDR1 SEHNR, CDR2 FQNEAQ (reference sequence). V was clipped by 5 bases and J by 6 bases; unmatched bases: 19.

The chain has TRBV18 and TRBJ1-5, with 10 bases identical to TRBD1. The trim removed 6 bases at V and 2 bases at J, leaving 4 bases unmatched. Germline-derived CDR1 and CDR2 are KGHSH and LQKENI. The CDR3 sequence is 15 residues long. In nucleotides, the CDR3 is TGTGCCAGCTCGTACGGGACAGGGGGCAATCAGCCCCAGCATTTT. Amino acids: CASSYGTGGNQPQHF.

The chain employs TRBV5-1 and TRBJ2-3, with D perhaps TRBD2 (5 bases). Germline CDR1 SGHRS, CDR2 YFSETQ. V was cut by 3 bases and J by 6 bases, with 17 bases left in between. The CDR3 contains 15 residues. CDR3 residues: CASSSSRGSMDTQYF. The CDR3 DNA sequence: TGCGCCAGCAGCTCTAGCAGAGGTAGTATGGATACGCAGTATTTT.

The chain links TRBV5-1 to TRBJ1-2, with 7 bases aligning to TRBD1. Trimming took 0 bases from V and 8 from J; bases not matched to a gene: 10. The germline V gene has CDR1 SGHRS and CDR2 YFSETQ. The CDR3 totals 15 residues. The chain's CDR3 is CASSLGRGRRSGYTF. The CDR3 DNA reads TGCGCCAGCAGCTTGGGTAGGGGGCGCCGATCGGGCTACACCTTC. The full variable domain, with the rest looked up from reference TRBV5-1 and TRBJ1-2, is KAGVTQTPRYLIKTRGQQVTLSCSPISGHRSVSWYQQTPGQGLQFLFEYFSETQRNKGNFPGRFSGRQFSNSRSEMNVSTLELGDSALYLCASSLGRGRRSGYTFGSGTRLTVV.

The CDR3 reads CAWSVRGQGHQPQHF. CDR3 nucleotide sequence: TGTGCCTGGAGTGTACGAGGGCAGGGGCATCAGCCCCAGCATTTT. The chain couples TRBV30 to TRBJ1-5; perhaps TRBD1 as D (6 bases). The CDR3 consists of 15 residues. V lost 0 bases, J lost 5 bases, and 14 bases lay in between. Germline assignment: CDR1 GTSNPN and CDR2 SVGIG (reference sequence).

This clone has a handful of counts. The CDR3 loop reads CASSFGEPGANVLTF. The CDR3 bases are TGTGCCAGCAGCTTCGGGGAACCCGGGGCCAACGTCCTGACTTTC. The chain recombines TRBV5-6 with TRBJ2-6, with D tentatively TRBD2 (5 bases). This CDR3 region has 15 residues. Germline V lookup: CDR1 SGHDT, CDR2 YYEEEE. Trimming left V 2 bases short and J 4 bases short, with 10 bases between.

Concerning this clone: Other DNA sequences from this sample encode an identical CDR3 as well. This chain joins TRBV5-1 and TRBJ2-3; weak D call: TRBD2 (6 bases). The CDR3 loop spans 14 amino acids. Trimming removed 3 bases at V and 3 bases at J, with 11 bases between. The germline gives CDR1 SGHRS, CDR2 YFSETQ. CDR3 protein: CASSSERETDTQYF. The CDR3 DNA is TGCGCCAGCAGCTCCGAACGGGAGACAGATACGCAGTATTTT. Variable domain in full (rest from reference TRBV5-1 and TRBJ2-3): KAGVTQTPRYLIKTRGQQVTLSCSPISGHRSVSWYQQTPGQGLQFLFEYFSETQRNKGNFPGRFSGRQFSNSRSEMNVSTLELGDSALYLCASSSERETDTQYFGPGTRLTVL.

This clone occurred a few times. The rearrangement joins TRBV4-1 to TRBJ1-3; maybe TRBD1 (5 bases). There are 15 residues in the CDR3. Germline V gives CDR1 MGHRA, CDR2 YSYEKL. V was cut by 3 bases and J by 2 bases, with 11 bases left in between. The CDR3 reads CASSHFVGAGNTIYF. CDR3 coding DNA: TGCGCCAGCAGCCATTTCGTAGGGGCTGGAAACACCATATATTTT.

This rearrangement joins TRBV6-5 to TRBJ1-5; TRBD1 matches at 7 bases. Trimming at V came to 5 bases and at J to 9 bases, leaving 4 bases not matched to a gene. Germline lookup yields CDR1 MNHEY and CDR2 SVGAGI. The CDR3 spans 12 residues. The CDR3 nucleotides are TGTGCCAGCAGTACCTCAGGGGGGCCCCAGCATTTT. This translates into CASSTSGGPQHF.

The chain links TRBV5-4 to TRBJ1-2; no firm D call. The CDR3 spans 13 residues. Trimming stripped 1 base from V and 4 bases from J, with 8 bases between. Germline V gives CDR1 SGHNT, CDR2 YYREEE (reference sequence). The CDR3 is CASSLYGSYGYTF. DNA for the CDR3: TGTGCCAGCAGCTTGTACGGTTCCTATGGCTACACCTTC.

The chain recombines TRBV6-1 with TRBJ1-1; no clear D. The ends were cut back, 2 bases at V and 6 bases at J, with 16 bases in the middle. The CDR3 has 15 amino acids. The germline V gene has CDR1 MNHNS and CDR2 SASEGT. CDR3 in amino acids: CASSESGRFGSEAFF. DNA of the CDR3: TGTGCCAGCAGTGAATCTGGGCGTTTTGGATCTGAAGCTTTCTTT.